This T cell receptor (beta chain) was sequenced for a study of cytomegalovirus exposure and HLA in healthy donors. Across the study: According to later analysis, the same platform produced the 130 or so validation and over 600 first-cohort repertoires.

Clones were read by immunoSEQ multiplex PCR, and TCRdb kept only the in-frame ones, dropping some. The repertoire holds under 200,000 clones, with roughly nine tenths as singletons. For this clone: Its antigen is as yet unknown.

CDR1 is SNHLY, CDR2 FYNNEI, per germline. Between the trimmed V and J ends, which lost 4 bases and 3 bases, there was a span of 6 bases. The CDR3 is 12 residues long. Notes on the study in general: Cytomegalovirus association was listed for approximately 150 TCR beta chains.

This sequence joins TRBV2 and TRBJ2-5; D gene unclear. The sample taken for sequencing was PBMCs. The TCR originated in a man younger than 35 in good health and CMV-seropositive. The CDR3 DNA reads TGTGCCAGCAGTGCCGTAGAAGAGACCCAGTACTTC. Its translation is CASSAVEETQYF.